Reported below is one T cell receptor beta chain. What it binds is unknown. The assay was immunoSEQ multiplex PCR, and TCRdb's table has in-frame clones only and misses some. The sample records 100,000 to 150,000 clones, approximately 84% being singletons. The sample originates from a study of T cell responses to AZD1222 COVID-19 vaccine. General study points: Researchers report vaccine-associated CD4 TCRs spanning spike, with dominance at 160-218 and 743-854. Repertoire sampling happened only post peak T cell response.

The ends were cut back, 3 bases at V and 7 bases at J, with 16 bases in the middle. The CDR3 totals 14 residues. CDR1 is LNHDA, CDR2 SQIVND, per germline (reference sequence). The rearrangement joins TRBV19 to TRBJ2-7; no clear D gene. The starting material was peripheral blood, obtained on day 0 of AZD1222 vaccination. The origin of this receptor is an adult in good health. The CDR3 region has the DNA TGTGCCAGTAGTATCGGCTACAGTTTCGGGGAGCAGTACTTC. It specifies CASSIGYSFGEQYF.